The 22 T cell receptor beta chains below were found in one sample sequenced in a study of T cell changes during pregnancy in multiple sclerosis. Assay used: immunoSEQ multiplex PCR; TCRdb lists only in-frame clones, some missing. Among tens of thousands of clones listed, around 93% were seen once. The sequencing used CD8+ T cells from peripheral blood mononuclear cells, collected in the third trimester of pregnancy. These TCRs come from a female donor with multiple sclerosis, enrolled in a pregnancy study.

The chain combines TRBV7-6 with TRBJ1-1; no definite D call. CDR3 length: 13 residues. Looked up from germline, CDR1 is SGHVS and CDR2 is FNYEAQ. V lost 3 bases and J lost 2, with 7 bases in between. CDR3 bases: TGTGCCAGCAGCTTCGGTCCAAACACTGAAGCTTTCTTT. It translates to CASSFGPNTEAFF.

The rearrangement uses TRBV4-2 and TRBJ1-1; 7 nucleotides align to TRBD1. The CDR3 has 14 residues. With 2 bases clipped from V and 8 bases from J, the junction kept 8 bases outside the gene matches. Per the germline V gene, CDR1 is LGHNA and CDR2 is YNFKEQ. CDR3 nucleotide sequence: TGTGCCAGCAGCCAACACCGGGACAGTAAAGAAGCTTTCTTT. It yields the protein CASSQHRDSKEAFF.

This clone was counted only a few times. The chain couples TRBV7-9 to TRBJ1-1; D possibly corresponds to TRBD1 (5 bases). CDR1 is SEHNR and CDR2 is FQNEAQ in the germline V gene (reference sequence). Trimming took 8 bases from V and 6 from J, leaving 13 bases between them. The CDR3 loop spans 12 amino acids. For the CDR3, the DNA is TGTGCCAGCCGTTTGGGGGGAGCTGAAGCTTTCTTT. Protein: CASRLGGAEAFF.

The rearrangement uses TRBV27 and TRBJ2-3; TRBD2 matches 9 bases. CDR3 length equals 18 residues. With 5 bases clipped from V and 0 bases from J, the junction kept 12 bases outside the gene matches. The germline CDR1 and CDR2 sequences are MNHEY and SMNVEV (reference sequence). CDR3 nucleotides: TGTGCCAGCAGTCCGGCCCTATGGACTAGCGATAGCACAGATACGCAGTATTTT. This gives the protein CASSPALWTSDSTDTQYF.

This clone was seen only once. The chain has TRBV11-3 and TRBJ2-7; 10 nucleotides match TRBD2. Unmatched junction bases numbered 2, after V lost 2 bases and J lost 7 bases. CDR3 length: 13 amino acids. The germline gives CDR1 SGHNT, CDR2 YENEEA. Written as DNA, the CDR3 is TGTGCCAGCAGCTTAACTAGCGGGGAAGAGCAGTACTTC. This translates into CASSLTSGEEQYF.

This clone was seen a single time. The chain has TRBV21-1 and TRBJ2-5; the table assigns TRBD2, which was not confirmed against the DNA. TRBV21-1 is described as a pseudogene. The length of the CDR3 is 10 residues. This CDR3 reads CASTQETQYF. The CDR3 nucleotides are TGTGCCAGCACGCAAGAGACCCAGTACTTC.

CDR3 amino acids: CASRPLGGAQETQYF. The CDR3, as DNA: TGTGCAAGTCGCCCCCTTGGCGGTGCCCAAGAGACCCAGTACTTC. The chain uses TRBV12-2 and TRBJ2-5; the table's TRBD2 call for D was not verified on the DNA. TRBV12-2 is given as a pseudogene. This CDR3 has 15 residues.

This rearrangement joins TRBV4-1 to TRBJ2-7; D gene ambiguous. The CDR3 has 14 residues. V lost 3 bases and J lost 3, with 12 bases in between. Looked up from germline, CDR1 is MGHRA and CDR2 is YSYEKL. In DNA, the CDR3 is TGCGCCAGCAGCCACGTCGAGGCTGGCTACGAGCAGTACTTC. This translates into CASSHVEAGYEQYF.

The J gene is TRBJ1-5, the V gene TRBV27, with 7 bases that match TRBD1. J lost 0 bases, V lost 8 bases, and 4 bases had no gene match. The CDR3 contains 14 residues. CDR1 MNHEY and CDR2 SMNVEV come from the germline V gene (reference sequence). This CDR3 is CASGGQYSNQPQHF. The CDR3 nucleotides are TGTGCCAGCGGGGGACAGTATAGCAATCAGCCCCAGCATTTT.

J is TRBJ2-7 and V is TRBV15; 8 bases match TRBD2. The CDR3 runs 14 residues. Germline lookup yields CDR1 LNHNV and CDR2 YYDKDF (reference sequence). With V trimmed by 3 bases and J by 4 bases, 5 bases remained unmatched. The CDR3 sequence: CATSSGREGYEQYF. The CDR3 coding sequence is TGTGCCACCAGCAGCGGCCGGGAGGGGTACGAGCAGTACTTC.

The chain uses TRBV9 and TRBJ2-1; 10 bases line up with TRBD2. Germline CDR1 is SGDLS and CDR2 is YYNGEE. The length of the CDR3 is 16 residues. V was pared by 2 bases and J by 10 bases, with 12 bases of the junction left unmatched. Here the CDR3 reads CASSVGGLAGDGEQFF. The CDR3 region has the DNA TGTGCCAGCAGCGTGGGAGGGCTAGCGGGAGACGGCGAGCAGTTCTTC.

The rearrangement joins TRBV28 to TRBJ2-7; D ambiguous. The germline V gene has CDR1 MDHEN and CDR2 SYDVKM. The V and J ends lost 5 bases and 3 bases respectively, with 8 bases between them. The CDR3 contains 12 residues. This CDR3 reads CASSLADYEQYF. The CDR3 DNA reads TGTGCCAGCAGTCTCGCGGACTACGAGCAGTACTTC. Full variable domain (missing parts from reference TRBV28 and TRBJ2-7): DVKVTQSSRYLVKRTGEKVFLECVQDMDHENMFWYRQDPGLGLRLIYFSYDVKMKEKGDIPEGYSVSREKKERFSLILESASTNQTSMYLCASSLADYEQYFGPGTRLTVT.

In nucleotides, the CDR3 is TGTGCCAGCAGTCTCCCCCAGAACTCACTAGCGGGAGGGCCAAGCACCGGGGAGCTGTTTTTT. Protein: CASSLPQNSLAGGPSTGELFF. The gene calls are TRBV27 and TRBJ2-2, with 13 bases matching TRBD2. The CDR3 totals 21 residues. Per germline, CDR1 MNHEY and CDR2 SMNVEV (reference sequence). V was pared by 5 bases and J by 4 bases, with 19 bases of the junction left unmatched.

The V call is TRBV6-1, the J call TRBJ1-4, with 7 nucleotides matching TRBD1. This CDR3 has 14 residues. CDR1 MNHNS and CDR2 SASEGT come from the germline V gene. Trimming removed 3 bases from V and 4 bases from J; junction bases left unmatched: 2. CDR3: CASSEGQSNEKLFF. The CDR3 coding sequence is TGTGCCAGCAGTGAGGGACAGAGTAATGAAAAACTGTTTTTT.

The chain employs TRBV5-5 and TRBJ2-5; unclear D gene. Germline values: CDR1 SGHKS, CDR2 YYEKEE (reference sequence). This CDR3 comprises 11 residues. V lost 2 bases and J lost 9, with 8 bases in between. CDR3 amino acids: CASSFSRAQYF. In DNA form, the CDR3 reads TGTGCCAGCAGCTTCTCACGGGCCCAGTACTTC.

The genes are TRBV19 and TRBJ2-2; D call uncertain. Trimming stripped 7 bases from V and 0 bases from J, with 3 bases between. This CDR3 is built from 12 residues. Germline-derived CDR1 and CDR2 are LNHDA and SQIVND (reference sequence). This chain's CDR3 is CASTANTGELFF. The CDR3, as DNA: TGTGCCAGTACCGCGAACACCGGGGAGCTGTTTTTT.

The CDR3 sequence: CASSPLGSYNEKLFF. For the CDR3, the DNA is TGTGCCAGCAGCCCACTGGGCAGCTATAATGAAAAACTGTTTTTT. V usage is TRBV11-2 and J usage is TRBJ1-4, with D hard to call. The CDR3 has 15 residues. The germline gives CDR1 SGHAT, CDR2 FQNNGV. V shed 5 bases and J shed 4 bases, with 14 bases lying between them.

The J gene is TRBJ2-1, the V gene TRBV28, with 14 positions matching TRBD2. This CDR3 contains 13 residues. With V trimmed by 8 bases and J by 16 bases, 10 bases remained unmatched. The V gene's germline CDR1 is MDHEN and CDR2 SYDVKM. The CDR3 spells CASGTSGSKTLFF. CDR3 DNA sequence: TGTGCCAGCGGGACTAGCGGGAGTAAGACGCTCTTCTTC.

This clone was recorded once. The chain carries TRBV15 and TRBJ1-6; 10 bases are a match to TRBD1. The CDR3 is 17 residues long. Trimming at V came to 0 bases and at J to 4 bases, leaving 3 bases not matched to a gene. The V gene's germline CDR1 is LNHNV and CDR2 YYDKDF (reference sequence). The CDR3 is CATSREDRGDYNSPLHF. The CDR3 DNA is TGTGCCACCAGCAGAGAGGACAGGGGGGATTATAATTCACCCCTCCACTTT.

This chain uses TRBV19 with TRBJ1-5, with D tentatively TRBD1 (6 bases). This CDR3 contains 14 residues. The germline CDR1 and CDR2 sequences are LNHDA and SQIVND (reference sequence). V lost 9 bases and J lost 0, with 12 bases in between. CDR3 residues: CASENRASNQPQHF. The CDR3 DNA reads as TGTGCCAGCGAGAACAGGGCTAGCAATCAGCCCCAGCATTTT.

The chain has TRBV30 and TRBJ2-7; 8 nucleotides line up with TRBD2. The germline V gene has CDR1 GTSNPN and CDR2 SVGIG (reference sequence). V lost 4 bases to trimming and J lost 6 bases; unmatched junction nucleotides: 8. The CDR3 contains 13 residues. The CDR3 DNA reads as TGTGCCTGGAATCCCACTAGCGGAGGCGAGCAGTACTTC. This encodes CAWNPTSGGEQYF.

The chain recombines TRBV27 with TRBJ2-2, with TRBD1 identical over 10 bases. The length of the CDR3 is 16 residues. Looked up from germline, CDR1 is MNHEY and CDR2 is SMNVEV (reference sequence). The trim removed 7 bases at V and 4 bases at J, leaving 9 bases unmatched. In DNA form, the CDR3 reads TGTGCCAGCACCCTCGGCCGGGACAGGGGCACCGGGGAGCTGTTTTTT. Amino acids: CASTLGRDRGTGELFF.